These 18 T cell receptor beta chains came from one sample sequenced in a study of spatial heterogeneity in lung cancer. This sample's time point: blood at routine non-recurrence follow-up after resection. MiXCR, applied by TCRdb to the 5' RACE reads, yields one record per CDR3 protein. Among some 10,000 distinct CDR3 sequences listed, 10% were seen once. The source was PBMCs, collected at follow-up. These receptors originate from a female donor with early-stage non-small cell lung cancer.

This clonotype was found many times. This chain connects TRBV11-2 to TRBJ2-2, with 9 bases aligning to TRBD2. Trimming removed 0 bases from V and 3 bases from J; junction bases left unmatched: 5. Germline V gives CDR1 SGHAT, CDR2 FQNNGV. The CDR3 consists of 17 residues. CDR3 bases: TGTGCCAGCAGCTTAGAAGTGAGACTAGCGGACACCGGGGAGCTGTTTTTT. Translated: CASSLEVRLADTGELFF.

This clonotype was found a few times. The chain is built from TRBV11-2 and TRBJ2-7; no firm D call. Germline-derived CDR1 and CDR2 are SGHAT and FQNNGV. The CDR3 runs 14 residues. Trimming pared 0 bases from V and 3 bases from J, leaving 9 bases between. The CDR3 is CASSLDAVYYEQYV. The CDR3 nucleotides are TGTGCCAGCAGCTTAGATGCCGTCTACTACGAGCAGTACGTC.

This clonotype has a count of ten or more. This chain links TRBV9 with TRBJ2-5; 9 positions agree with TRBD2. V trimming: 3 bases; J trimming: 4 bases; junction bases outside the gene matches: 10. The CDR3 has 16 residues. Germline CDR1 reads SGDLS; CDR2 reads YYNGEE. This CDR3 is CASSGEGRGGAETQYF. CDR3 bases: TGTGCCAGCAGCGGCGAAGGGCGGGGGGGCGCAGAGACCCAGTACTTC.

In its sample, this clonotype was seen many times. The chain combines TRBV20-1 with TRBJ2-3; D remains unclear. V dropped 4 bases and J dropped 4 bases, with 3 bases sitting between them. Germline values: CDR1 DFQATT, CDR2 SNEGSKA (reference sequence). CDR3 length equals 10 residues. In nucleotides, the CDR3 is TGCAGTGCTAAAGCAGATACGCAGTATTTT. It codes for CSAKADTQYF.

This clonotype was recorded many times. The CDR3 nucleotides read TGTGCCAGCTACGGGGGCAACAATCAGCCCCAGCATTTT. Amino acid sequence: CASYGGNNQPQHF. V gene TRBV6-1 combines with J gene TRBJ1-5; D is possibly TRBD1 (6 bases). The CDR3 length is 13 residues. Germline CDR1 reads MNHNS; CDR2 reads SASEGT. The V gene lost 8 bases and the J gene lost 3 bases, with 11 bases spanning the gap.

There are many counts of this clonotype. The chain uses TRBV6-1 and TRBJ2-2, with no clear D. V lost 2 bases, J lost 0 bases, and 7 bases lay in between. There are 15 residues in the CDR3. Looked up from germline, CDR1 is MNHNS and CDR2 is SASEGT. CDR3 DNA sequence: TGTGCCAGCAGTGAACAGGTCGCGAACACCGGGGAGCTGTTTTTT. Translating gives CASSEQVANTGELFF.

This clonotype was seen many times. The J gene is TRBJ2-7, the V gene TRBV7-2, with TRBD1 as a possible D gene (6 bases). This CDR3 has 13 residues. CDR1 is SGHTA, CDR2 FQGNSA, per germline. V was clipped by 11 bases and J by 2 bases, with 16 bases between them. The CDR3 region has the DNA TGTGCCTCTACCCGGGCAGGGGCCTACGAGCAGTACTTC. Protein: CASTRAGAYEQYF.

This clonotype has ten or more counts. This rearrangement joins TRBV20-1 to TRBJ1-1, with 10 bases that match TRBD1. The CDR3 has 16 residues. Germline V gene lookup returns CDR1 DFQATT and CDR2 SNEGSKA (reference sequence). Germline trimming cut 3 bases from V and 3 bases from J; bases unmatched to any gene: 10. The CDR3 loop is CSASGQGGFLDTEAFF. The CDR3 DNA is TGCAGTGCTAGCGGACAGGGGGGCTTCTTGGACACTGAAGCTTTCTTT.

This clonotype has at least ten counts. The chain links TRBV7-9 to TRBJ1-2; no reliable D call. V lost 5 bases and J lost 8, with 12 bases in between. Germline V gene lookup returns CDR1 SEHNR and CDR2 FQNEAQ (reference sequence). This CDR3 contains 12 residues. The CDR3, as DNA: TGTGCCAGCAGCGCCGGAGGGTACGGCTACACCTTC. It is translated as CASSAGGYGYTF.

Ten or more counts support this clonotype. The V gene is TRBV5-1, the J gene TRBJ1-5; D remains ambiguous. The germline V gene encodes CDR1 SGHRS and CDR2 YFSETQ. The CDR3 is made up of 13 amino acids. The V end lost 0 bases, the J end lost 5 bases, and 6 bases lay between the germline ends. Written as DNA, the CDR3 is TGCGCCAGCAGCTTGGGTCAGTATCAGCCCCAGCATTTT. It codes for CASSLGQYQPQHF.

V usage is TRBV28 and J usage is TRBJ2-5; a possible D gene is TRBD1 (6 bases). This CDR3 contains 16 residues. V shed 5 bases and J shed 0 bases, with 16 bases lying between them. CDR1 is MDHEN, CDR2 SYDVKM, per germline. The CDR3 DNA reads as TGTGCCAGCAGTCGCACACCCGGACAGAACCAAGAGACCCAGTACTTC. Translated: CASSRTPGQNQETQYF.

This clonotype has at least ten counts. The CDR3 nucleotides read TGTGCCACTAGCGGGGGGGCCGTAGAGACCCAGTACTTC. Translating it yields CATSGGAVETQYF. The rearrangement uses TRBV2 and TRBJ2-5; 12 bases agree with TRBD2. V dropped 10 bases and J dropped 4; count of bases not matched to a gene: 4. From germline, CDR1 is SNHLY and CDR2 FYNNEI. The length of the CDR3 is 13 residues. The variable domain in full, completed from reference TRBV2 and TRBJ2-5, reads EPEVTQTPSHQVTQMGQEVILRCVPISNHLYFYWYRQILGQKVEFLVSFYNNEISEKSEIFDDQFSVERPDGSNFTLKIRSTKLEDSAMYFCATSGGAVETQYFGPGTRLLVL.

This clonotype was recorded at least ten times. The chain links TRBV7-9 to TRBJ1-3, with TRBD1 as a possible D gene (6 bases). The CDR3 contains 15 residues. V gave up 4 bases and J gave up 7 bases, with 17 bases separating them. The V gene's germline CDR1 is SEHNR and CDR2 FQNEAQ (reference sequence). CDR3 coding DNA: TGTGCCAGCAGCTGGGGCGAGGGACACATGAACACCATATATTTT. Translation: CASSWGEGHMNTIYF.

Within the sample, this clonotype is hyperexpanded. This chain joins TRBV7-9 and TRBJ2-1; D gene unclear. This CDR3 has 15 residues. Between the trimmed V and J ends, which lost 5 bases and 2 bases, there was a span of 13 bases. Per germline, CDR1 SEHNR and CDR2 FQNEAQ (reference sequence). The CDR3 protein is CASSLRTETYNEQFF. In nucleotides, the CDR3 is TGTGCCAGCAGCCTACGGACGGAAACCTACAATGAGCAGTTCTTC.

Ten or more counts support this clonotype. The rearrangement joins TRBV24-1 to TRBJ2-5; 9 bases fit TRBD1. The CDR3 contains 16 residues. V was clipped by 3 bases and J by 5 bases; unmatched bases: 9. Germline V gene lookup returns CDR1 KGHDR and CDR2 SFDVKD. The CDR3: CATSDQRDRVMETQYF. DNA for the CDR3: TGTGCCACCAGTGATCAGCGGGACAGGGTTATGGAGACCCAGTACTTC.

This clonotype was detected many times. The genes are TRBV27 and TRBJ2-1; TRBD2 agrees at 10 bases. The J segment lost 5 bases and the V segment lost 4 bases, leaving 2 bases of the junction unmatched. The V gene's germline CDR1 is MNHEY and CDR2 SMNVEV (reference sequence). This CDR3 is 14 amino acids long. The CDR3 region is CASSSLAGDNEQFF. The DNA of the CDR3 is TGTGCCAGCAGTTCCCTAGCGGGGGACAATGAGCAGTTCTTC.

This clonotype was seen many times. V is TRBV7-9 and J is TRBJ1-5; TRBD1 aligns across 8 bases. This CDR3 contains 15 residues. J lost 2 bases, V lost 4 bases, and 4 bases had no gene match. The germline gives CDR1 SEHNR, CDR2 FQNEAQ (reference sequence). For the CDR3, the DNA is TGTGCCAGCAGCTCGACAGGGGTGGGCAATCAGCCCCAGCATTTT. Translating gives CASSSTGVGNQPQHF.

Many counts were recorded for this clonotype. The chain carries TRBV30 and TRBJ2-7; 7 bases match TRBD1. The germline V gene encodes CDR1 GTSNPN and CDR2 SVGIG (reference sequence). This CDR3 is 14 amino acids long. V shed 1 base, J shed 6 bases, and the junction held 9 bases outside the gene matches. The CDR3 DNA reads TGTGCCTGGAGTGCGTGGGGAAGGGGGCGCGAGCAGTACTTC. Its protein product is CAWSAWGRGREQYF.